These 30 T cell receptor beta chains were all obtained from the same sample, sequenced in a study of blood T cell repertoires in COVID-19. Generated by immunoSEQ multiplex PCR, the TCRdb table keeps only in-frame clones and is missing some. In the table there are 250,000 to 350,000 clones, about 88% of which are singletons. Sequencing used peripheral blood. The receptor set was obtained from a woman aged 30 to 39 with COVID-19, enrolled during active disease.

CDR3 protein: CASSLGQGSYEQYF. The CDR3 nucleotides read TGCGCCAGCAGCCTCGGACAGGGAAGCTACGAGCAGTACTTC. V is TRBV4-1 and J is TRBJ2-7; 8 bases agree with TRBD1. Germline assignment: CDR1 MGHRA and CDR2 YSYEKL. The V gene end was trimmed by 4 bases and the J gene end by 3 bases; junction bases not matched to a gene: 5. CDR3 length: 14 amino acids.

The CDR3 protein is CAWSRSGQGRTEAFF. CDR3 DNA: TGTGCCTGGAGCCGTTCCGGACAGGGGCGGACTGAAGCTTTCTTT. The rearrangement joins TRBV30 to TRBJ1-1, with 9 nucleotides matching TRBD1. The CDR3 consists of 15 residues. CDR1 is GTSNPN, CDR2 SVGIG, per germline (reference sequence). V trimming: 3 bases; J trimming: 5 bases; junction bases outside the gene matches: 10.

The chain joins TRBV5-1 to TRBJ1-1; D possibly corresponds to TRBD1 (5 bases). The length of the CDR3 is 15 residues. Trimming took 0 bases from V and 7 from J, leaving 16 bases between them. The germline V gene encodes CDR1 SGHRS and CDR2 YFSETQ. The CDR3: CASSLAQGGRFEAFF. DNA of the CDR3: TGCGCCAGCAGCTTGGCCCAGGGAGGACGCTTTGAAGCTTTCTTT. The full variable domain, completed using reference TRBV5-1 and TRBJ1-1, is KAGVTQTPRYLIKTRGQQVTLSCSPISGHRSVSWYQQTPGQGLQFLFEYFSETQRNKGNFPGRFSGRQFSNSRSEMNVSTLELGDSALYLCASSLAQGGRFEAFFGQGTRLTVV.

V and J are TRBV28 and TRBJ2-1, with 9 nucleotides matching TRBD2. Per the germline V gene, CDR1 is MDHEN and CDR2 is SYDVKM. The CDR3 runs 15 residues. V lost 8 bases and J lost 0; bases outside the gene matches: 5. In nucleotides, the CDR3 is TGTGCCAGCTGCCTAGCGGGATACTCCTACAATGAGCAGTTCTTC. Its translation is CASCLAGYSYNEQFF.

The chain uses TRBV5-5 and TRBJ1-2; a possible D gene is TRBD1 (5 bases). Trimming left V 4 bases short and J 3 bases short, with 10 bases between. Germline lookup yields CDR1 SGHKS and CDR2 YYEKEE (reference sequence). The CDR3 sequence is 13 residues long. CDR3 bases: TGTGCCAGCAGCCCGCGGGGGGACTATGGCTACACCTTC. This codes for CASSPRGDYGYTF. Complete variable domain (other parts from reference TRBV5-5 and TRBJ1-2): DAGVTQSPTHLIKTRGQQVTLRCSPISGHKSVSWYQQVLGQGPQFIFQYYEKEERGRGNFPDRFSARQFPNYSSELNVNALLLGDSALYLCASSPRGDYGYTFGSGTRLTVV.

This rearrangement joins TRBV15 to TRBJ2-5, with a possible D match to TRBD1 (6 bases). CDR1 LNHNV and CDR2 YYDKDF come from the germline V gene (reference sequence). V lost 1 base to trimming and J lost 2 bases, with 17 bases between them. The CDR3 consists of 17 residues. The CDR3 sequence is CATSRGLLLRGQETQYF. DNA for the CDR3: TGTGCCACCAGCAGAGGACTACTGTTAAGGGGGCAAGAGACCCAGTACTTC.

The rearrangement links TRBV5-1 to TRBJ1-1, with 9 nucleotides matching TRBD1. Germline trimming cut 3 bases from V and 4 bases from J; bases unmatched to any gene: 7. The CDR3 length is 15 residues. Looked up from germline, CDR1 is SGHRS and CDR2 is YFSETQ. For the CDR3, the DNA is TGCGCCAGCAGCTCACAGGGGGCGCGGAGCACTGAAGCTTTCTTT. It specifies CASSSQGARSTEAFF.

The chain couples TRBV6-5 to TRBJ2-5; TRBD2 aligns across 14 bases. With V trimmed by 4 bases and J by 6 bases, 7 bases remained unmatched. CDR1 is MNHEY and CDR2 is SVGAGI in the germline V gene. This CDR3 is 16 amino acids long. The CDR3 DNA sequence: TGTGCCAGCAGTTCGACTAGCGGGAGGGCCACGAAGACCCAGTACTTC. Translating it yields CASSSTSGRATKTQYF.

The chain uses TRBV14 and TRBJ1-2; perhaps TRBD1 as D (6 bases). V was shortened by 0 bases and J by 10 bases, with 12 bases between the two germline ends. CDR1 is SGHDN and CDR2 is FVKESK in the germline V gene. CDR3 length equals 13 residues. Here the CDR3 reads CASSQDLKGDYTF. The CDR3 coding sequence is TGTGCCAGCAGCCAAGATCTTAAGGGGGACTACACCTTC.

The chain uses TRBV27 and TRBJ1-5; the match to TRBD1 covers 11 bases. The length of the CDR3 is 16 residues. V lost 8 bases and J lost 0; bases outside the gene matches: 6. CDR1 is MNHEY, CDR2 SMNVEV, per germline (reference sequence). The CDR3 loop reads CASGDRGRSSNQPQHF. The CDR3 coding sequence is TGTGCCAGCGGGGACAGGGGGAGATCTAGCAATCAGCCCCAGCATTTT.

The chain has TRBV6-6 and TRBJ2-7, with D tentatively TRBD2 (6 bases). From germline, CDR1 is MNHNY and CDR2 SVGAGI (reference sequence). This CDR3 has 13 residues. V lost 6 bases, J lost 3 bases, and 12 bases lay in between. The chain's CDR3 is CASSRGLSYEQYF. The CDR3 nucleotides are TGTGCCAGCAGCCGCGGACTAAGCTACGAGCAGTACTTC.

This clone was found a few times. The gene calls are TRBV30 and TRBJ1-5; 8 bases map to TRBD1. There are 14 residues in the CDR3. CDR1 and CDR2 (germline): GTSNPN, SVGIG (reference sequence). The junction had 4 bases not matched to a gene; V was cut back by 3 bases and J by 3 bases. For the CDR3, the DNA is TGTGCCTGGAGCAGACAGGGGAACAATCAGCCCCAGCATTTT. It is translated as CAWSRQGNNQPQHF.

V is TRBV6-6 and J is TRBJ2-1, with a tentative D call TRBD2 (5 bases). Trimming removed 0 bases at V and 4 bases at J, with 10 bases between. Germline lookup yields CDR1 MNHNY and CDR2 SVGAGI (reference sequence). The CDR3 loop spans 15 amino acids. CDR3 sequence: CASSYSDTGYNEQFF. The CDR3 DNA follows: TGTGCCAGCAGTTACTCAGACACGGGGTACAATGAGCAGTTCTTC.

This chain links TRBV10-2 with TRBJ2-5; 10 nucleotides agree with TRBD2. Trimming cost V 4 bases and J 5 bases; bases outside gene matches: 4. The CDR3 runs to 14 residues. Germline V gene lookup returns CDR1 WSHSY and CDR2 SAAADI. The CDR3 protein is CASSGVSGGETQYF. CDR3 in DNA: TGCGCCAGCAGTGGTGTTAGCGGGGGGGAGACCCAGTACTTC.

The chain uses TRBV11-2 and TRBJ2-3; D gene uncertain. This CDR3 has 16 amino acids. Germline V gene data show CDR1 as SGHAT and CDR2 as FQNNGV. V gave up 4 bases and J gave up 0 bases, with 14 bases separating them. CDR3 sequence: CASSYFPRLSTDTQYF. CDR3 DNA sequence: TGTGCCAGCAGCTACTTTCCGCGTCTTAGCACAGATACGCAGTATTTT.

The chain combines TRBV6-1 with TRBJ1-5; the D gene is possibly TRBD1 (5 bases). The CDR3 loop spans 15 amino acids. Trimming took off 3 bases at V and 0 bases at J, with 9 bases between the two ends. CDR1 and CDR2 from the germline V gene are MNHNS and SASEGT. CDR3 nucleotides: TGTGCCAGCAGTGACAGGGAGGATAGCAATCAGCCCCAGCATTTT. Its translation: CASSDREDSNQPQHF.

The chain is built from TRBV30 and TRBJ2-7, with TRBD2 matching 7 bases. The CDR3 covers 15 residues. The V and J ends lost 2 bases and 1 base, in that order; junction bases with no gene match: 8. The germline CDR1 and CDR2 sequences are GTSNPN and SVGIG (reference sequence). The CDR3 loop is CAWSWSEGGSYEQYF. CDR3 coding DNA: TGTGCCTGGAGTTGGTCCGAGGGAGGGTCCTACGAGCAGTACTTC. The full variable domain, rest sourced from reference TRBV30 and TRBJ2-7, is SQTIHQWPATLVQPVGSPLSLECTVEGTSNPNLYWYRQAAGRGLQLLFYSVGIGQISSEVPQNLSASRPQDRQFILSSKKLLLSDSGFYLCAWSWSEGGSYEQYFGPGTRLTVT.

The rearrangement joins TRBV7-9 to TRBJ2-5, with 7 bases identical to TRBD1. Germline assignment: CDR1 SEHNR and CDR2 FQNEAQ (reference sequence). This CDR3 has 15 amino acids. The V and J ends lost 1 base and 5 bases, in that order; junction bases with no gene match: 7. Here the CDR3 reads CASSLGTGIGETQYF. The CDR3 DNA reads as TGTGCCAGCAGCTTAGGGACAGGAATCGGGGAGACCCAGTACTTC.

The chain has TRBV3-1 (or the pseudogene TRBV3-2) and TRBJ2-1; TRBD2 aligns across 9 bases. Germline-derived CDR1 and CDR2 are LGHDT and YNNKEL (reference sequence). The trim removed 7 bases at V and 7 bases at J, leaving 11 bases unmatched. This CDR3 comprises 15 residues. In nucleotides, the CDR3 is TGTGCCAGCACCTCCTCGGCGGGAGGGCCGAATGAGCAGTTCTTC. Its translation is CASTSSAGGPNEQFF.

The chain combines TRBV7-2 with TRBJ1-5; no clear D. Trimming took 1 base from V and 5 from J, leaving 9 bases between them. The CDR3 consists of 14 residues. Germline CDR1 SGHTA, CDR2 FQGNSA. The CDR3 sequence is CASSLGRAYQPQHF. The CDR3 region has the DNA TGTGCCAGCAGCTTAGGCCGCGCTTATCAGCCCCAGCATTTT.

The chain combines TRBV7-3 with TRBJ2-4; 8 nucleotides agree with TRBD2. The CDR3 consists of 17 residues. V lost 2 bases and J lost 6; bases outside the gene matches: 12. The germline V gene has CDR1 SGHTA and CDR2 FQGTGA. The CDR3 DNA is TGTGCCAGCAGCTTACTCAGCGGGAGCCCCGGGGGAAACATTCAGTACTTC. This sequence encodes CASSLLSGSPGGNIQYF.

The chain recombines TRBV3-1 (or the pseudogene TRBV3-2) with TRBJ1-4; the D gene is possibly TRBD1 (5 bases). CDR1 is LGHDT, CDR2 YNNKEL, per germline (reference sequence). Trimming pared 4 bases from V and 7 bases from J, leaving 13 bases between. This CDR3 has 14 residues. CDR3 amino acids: CASSRREVSEKLFF. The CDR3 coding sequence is TGTGCCAGCAGCCGCAGGGAGGTCTCTGAAAAACTGTTTTTT.

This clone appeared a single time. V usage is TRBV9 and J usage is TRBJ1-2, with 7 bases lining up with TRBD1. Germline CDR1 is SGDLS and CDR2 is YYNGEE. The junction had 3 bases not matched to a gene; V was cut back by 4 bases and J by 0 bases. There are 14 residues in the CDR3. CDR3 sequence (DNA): TGTGCCAGCAGCATACAGGGGTCTAACTATGGCTACACCTTC. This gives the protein CASSIQGSNYGYTF.

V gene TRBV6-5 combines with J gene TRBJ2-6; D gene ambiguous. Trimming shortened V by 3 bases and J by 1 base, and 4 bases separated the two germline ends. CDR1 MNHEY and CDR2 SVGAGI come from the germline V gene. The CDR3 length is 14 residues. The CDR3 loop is CASSYQSGANVLTF. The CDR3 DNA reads TGTGCCAGCAGTTATCAGTCTGGGGCCAACGTCCTGACTTTC.

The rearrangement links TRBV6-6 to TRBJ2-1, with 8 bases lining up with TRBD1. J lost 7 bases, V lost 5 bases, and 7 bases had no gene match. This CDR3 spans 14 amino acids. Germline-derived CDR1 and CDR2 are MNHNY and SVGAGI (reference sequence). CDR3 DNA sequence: TGTGCCAGCAGTACGCGGACAGGGAAGAATGAGCAGTTCTTC. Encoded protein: CASSTRTGKNEQFF.

This CDR3 is CASTLAGGYNEQFF. The CDR3 DNA follows: TGTGCCAGCACCCTAGCGGGAGGTTACAATGAGCAGTTCTTC. The chain combines TRBV11-2 with TRBJ2-1, with TRBD2 matching 11 bases. The ends lost 7 bases at V and 4 bases at J; junction bases unmatched: 3. Looked up from germline, CDR1 is SGHAT and CDR2 is FQNNGV. This CDR3 spans 14 amino acids.

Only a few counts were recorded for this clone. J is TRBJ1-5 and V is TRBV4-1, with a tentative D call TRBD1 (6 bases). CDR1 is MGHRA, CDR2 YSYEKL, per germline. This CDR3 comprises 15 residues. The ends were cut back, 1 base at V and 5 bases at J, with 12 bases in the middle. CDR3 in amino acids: CASSQGGGLDQPQHF. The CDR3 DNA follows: TGCGCCAGCAGCCAAGGGGGGGGCTTGGATCAGCCCCAGCATTTT.

The CDR3 DNA sequence: TGTGCCAGCAGTATACAGGGCATTGAAGCTTTCTTT. Translating gives CASSIQGIEAFF. The V and J genes are TRBV28 and TRBJ1-1, with D tentatively TRBD1 (6 bases). The CDR3 has 12 residues. Deletions cut 5 bases from V and 7 bases from J, with 11 bases between. From germline, CDR1 is MDHEN and CDR2 SYDVKM. The full variable domain, with the rest looked up from reference TRBV28 and TRBJ1-1, is DVKVTQSSRYLVKRTGEKVFLECVQDMDHENMFWYRQDPGLGLRLIYFSYDVKMKEKGDIPEGYSVSREKKERFSLILESASTNQTSMYLCASSIQGIEAFFGQGTRLTVV.

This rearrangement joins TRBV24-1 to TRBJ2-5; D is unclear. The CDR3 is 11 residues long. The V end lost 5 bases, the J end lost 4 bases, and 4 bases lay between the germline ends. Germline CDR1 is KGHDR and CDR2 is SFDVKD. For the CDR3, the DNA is TGTGCCACCAGTGTGGCAGAGACCCAGTACTTC. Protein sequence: CATSVAETQYF.

Written as DNA, the CDR3 is TGTGCCAGCAGTGAGTTCGGCGGCCCCTACGAGCAGTACTTC. Protein sequence: CASSEFGGPYEQYF. The rearrangement uses TRBV2 and TRBJ2-7; D not resolved. Germline V gene data show CDR1 as SNHLY and CDR2 as FYNNEI. Trimming pared 3 bases from V and 2 bases from J, leaving 11 bases between. There are 14 residues in the CDR3.